The 28 T cell receptor beta chains in this list originate from one sample, sequenced in a study of Ad26.COV2.S vaccination and SARS-CoV-2 variants. Profiled with immunoSEQ multiplex PCR; TCRdb holds only in-frame clones, not every one. The top ten hold 1.9% of the sample, which has roughly 320,000 clones, just over 85% seen once. As for treatment: 15 to 20 received Ad26.COV2.S at low or high dose, single or two shots; 5 received placebo; per-sample allocation not given. Vaccine and placebo recipients were sampled on day 63 after the first injection. Material: peripheral blood, obtained in a trial of Ad26.COV2.S vaccine versus placebo. The receptor set was obtained from a person aged 18 to 65 who received the Ad26.COV2.S COVID-19 vaccine or a placebo.

The chain joins TRBV5-1 to TRBJ1-6; D unclear. This CDR3 has 14 amino acids. CDR1 and CDR2 (germline): SGHRS, YFSETQ. Between the trimmed V and J ends, which lost 5 bases and 7 bases, there was a span of 13 bases. The DNA for the CDR3 is TGCGCCAGCAGGACGGGAAGTGACAATTCACCCCTCCACTTT. Translating gives CASRTGSDNSPLHF.

The CDR3 DNA reads as TGTGCCAGCAGTGACCTGCTGCGGAATGGTCAGCCCCAGCATTTT. It translates to CASSDLLRNGQPQHF. The chain combines TRBV6-1 with TRBJ1-5; D call uncertain. Per germline, CDR1 MNHNS and CDR2 SASEGT. The CDR3 has 15 residues. V was shortened by 3 bases and J by 6 bases, with 15 bases between the two germline ends.

This chain connects TRBV19 to TRBJ2-2, with D possibly being TRBD1 (6 bases). This CDR3 comprises 13 residues. V lost 7 bases to trimming and J lost 4 bases, with 10 bases between them. The V gene's germline CDR1 is LNHDA and CDR2 SQIVND (reference sequence). The DNA for the CDR3 is TGTGCCAGTAAAAGGGGGAGCACCGGGGAGCTGTTTTTT. It translates to CASKRGSTGELFF.

This clone was seen more than once but under ten times. This rearrangement joins TRBV5-6 to TRBJ2-3; 10 nucleotides match TRBD1. This CDR3 comprises 15 residues. Germline CDR1 and CDR2: SGHDT and YYEEEE. V shed 3 bases and J 2 bases; nucleotides not matched to a gene: 3. This CDR3 is CASSSGQGHTDTQYF. As DNA, the CDR3 is TGTGCCAGCAGCTCGGGACAGGGGCACACAGATACGCAGTATTTT.

V usage is TRBV7-2 and J usage is TRBJ1-5; D ambiguous. This CDR3 has 15 residues. Germline CDR1 and CDR2: SGHTA and FQGNSA. Trimming took 3 bases from V and 2 from J, leaving 11 bases between them. The CDR3 reads CASSLGRDGNQPQHF. CDR3 in DNA: TGTGCCAGCAGCTTGGGGAGGGATGGCAATCAGCCCCAGCATTTT.

This chain connects TRBV10-2 to TRBJ2-2; perhaps D is TRBD1 or TRBD2 (5 bases each). CDR3 length: 11 amino acids. Germline V gene sequence: CDR1 WSHSY, CDR2 SAAADI. The ends were cut back, 2 bases at V and 16 bases at J, with 11 bases in the middle. CDR3 DNA: TGCGCCAGCAGTGAGGGAAGGGGACCGTTTTTT. Residues: CASSEGRGPFF.

This chain connects TRBV7-9 to TRBJ2-5, with D perhaps being TRBD1 or TRBD2 (5 bases each). Germline-derived CDR1 and CDR2 are SEHNR and FQNEAQ (reference sequence). The CDR3 has 14 amino acids. Trimming removed 0 bases at V and 4 bases at J, with 9 bases between. In DNA form, the CDR3 reads TGTGCCAGCAGCTTAGCTATGGGGGTAGAGACCCAGTACTTC. Translation gives CASSLAMGVETQYF. The full variable domain, completed using reference TRBV7-9 and TRBJ2-5, is DTGVSQNPRHKITKRGQNVTFRCDPISEHNRLYWYRQTLGQGPEFLTYFQNEAQLEKSRLLSDRFSAERPKGSFSTLEIQRTEQGDSAMYLCASSLAMGVETQYFGPGTRLLVL.

CDR3: CATRTSGYEQYF. The CDR3 DNA follows: TGTGCCACCCGGACTAGCGGCTACGAGCAGTACTTC. This chain connects TRBV6-5 to TRBJ2-7; 10 nucleotides agree with TRBD2. This CDR3 region has 12 residues. V trimming: 10 bases; J trimming: 3 bases; junction bases outside the gene matches: 3. Germline V gene lookup returns CDR1 MNHEY and CDR2 SVGAGI.

The chain has TRBV2 and TRBJ2-1; no clear D gene. The CDR3 is 12 amino acids. The germline gives CDR1 SNHLY, CDR2 FYNNEI. V was shortened by 11 bases and J by 7 bases, with 15 bases between the two germline ends. The CDR3 protein is CASETGWNEQFF. The CDR3 coding sequence is TGTGCCTCCGAAACGGGCTGGAATGAGCAGTTCTTC.

This clone showed up just once. The rearrangement joins TRBV7-9 to TRBJ1-3; perhaps TRBD1 as D (5 bases). Trimming shortened V by 4 bases and J by 0 bases, and 10 bases separated the two germline ends. Germline V CDR1 and CDR2: SEHNR, FQNEAQ (reference sequence). CDR3 length equals 15 residues. CDR3 bases: TGTGCCAGCAGCTCGGGACGGAGCTCTGGAAACACCATATATTTT. It encodes CASSSGRSSGNTIYF.

The DNA for the CDR3 is TGTGCCAGCAGTGCCCAAGGAGCGGGGGGTGCGGAGACCCAGTACTTC. Residues: CASSAQGAGGAETQYF. The chain has TRBV2 and TRBJ2-5, with TRBD2 matching 9 bases. The ends lost 4 bases at V and 5 bases at J; junction bases unmatched: 11. The CDR3 totals 16 residues. Germline assignment: CDR1 SNHLY and CDR2 FYNNEI.

The V call is TRBV4-1, the J call TRBJ2-2; TRBD1 matches at 11 bases. The J segment lost 3 bases and the V segment lost 4 bases, leaving 4 bases of the junction unmatched. CDR1 and CDR2 (germline): MGHRA, YSYEKL. This CDR3 has 16 residues. Written as DNA, the CDR3 is TGCGCCAGCAGCCGAGGACAGGGGGCAGACACCGGGGAGCTGTTTTTT. It specifies CASSRGQGADTGELFF.

This chain connects TRBV9 to TRBJ2-3; 13 bases line up with TRBD2. The CDR3 runs 19 residues. Germline V gene sequence: CDR1 SGDLS, CDR2 YYNGEE. With 3 bases clipped from V and 1 base from J, the junction kept 11 bases outside the gene matches. The DNA for the CDR3 is TGTGCCAGCAGCGCGGGACTAGCGGGGCGCCGGGGAGGCACAGATACGCAGTATTTT. Protein sequence: CASSAGLAGRRGGTDTQYF.

The genes are TRBV7-2 and TRBJ2-7; D is perhaps TRBD1 or TRBD2 (5 bases each). Between the trimmed V and J ends, which lost 6 bases and 2 bases, there was a span of 14 bases. The CDR3 sequence is 14 residues long. CDR1 and CDR2 from the germline V gene are SGHTA and FQGNSA. This chain's CDR3 is CASSSRDGTYEQYF. DNA for the CDR3: TGTGCCAGCAGTTCCCGGGACGGAACCTACGAGCAGTACTTC.

The V gene is TRBV9, the J gene TRBJ2-7; D is undetermined. V was shortened by 0 bases and J by 6 bases, with 10 bases between the two germline ends. Germline CDR1 reads SGDLS; CDR2 reads YYNGEE. This CDR3 has 13 residues. The CDR3 reads CASSVAGSGEQYF. The CDR3 bases are TGTGCCAGCAGCGTAGCGGGCTCGGGCGAGCAGTACTTC. Together with reference TRBV9 and TRBJ2-7, the CDR3 gives the full variable domain: DSGVTQTPKHLITATGQRVTLRCSPRSGDLSVYWYQQSLDQGLQFLIQYYNGEERAKGNILERFSAQQFPDLHSELNLSSLELGDSALYFCASSVAGSGEQYFGPGTRLTVT.

The table lists this clone with a few counts. The V call is TRBV6-2 or TRBV6-3, the J call TRBJ2-1; 10 bases match TRBD1. CDR3 size: 16 residues. V trimming: 1 base; J trimming: 10 bases; junction bases outside the gene matches: 10. Per germline, CDR1 MNHEY and CDR2 SVGEGT. CDR3: CASSYYGTGVGGEQFF. In DNA form, the CDR3 reads TGTGCCAGCAGTTACTACGGGACAGGGGTTGGAGGGGAGCAGTTCTTC.

This clone was seen once. The genes are TRBV5-1 and TRBJ2-1, with D possibly being TRBD1 (6 bases). V was pared by 4 bases and J by 4 bases, with 12 bases between. This CDR3 contains 14 residues. Per the germline V gene, CDR1 is SGHRS and CDR2 is YFSETQ. The CDR3 DNA follows: TGCGCCAGCAGCCCGGGACACCGGTACAATGAGCAGTTCTTC. This encodes CASSPGHRYNEQFF.

This chain connects TRBV19 to TRBJ1-1, with D perhaps TRBD1 (6 bases). This CDR3 spans 14 amino acids. V was clipped by 4 bases and J by 4 bases, with 13 bases between them. Germline assignment: CDR1 LNHDA and CDR2 SQIVND (reference sequence). The CDR3 DNA reads TGTGCCAGTAGTAACAGGGTCGGAAGCACTGAAGCTTTCTTT. This gives the protein CASSNRVGSTEAFF.

The chain couples TRBV5-1 to TRBJ2-1; a possible D gene is TRBD1 (6 bases). V lost 3 bases and J 2 bases, leaving 12 bases between the germline ends. Per germline, CDR1 SGHRS and CDR2 YFSETQ. The CDR3 runs 15 residues. The CDR3 region has the DNA TGCGCCAGCAGCTCCCAGGGGAGAACCTACAATGAGCAGTTCTTC. This codes for CASSSQGRTYNEQFF. Drawing the rest from reference TRBV5-1 and TRBJ2-1, the complete variable domain is KAGVTQTPRYLIKTRGQQVTLSCSPISGHRSVSWYQQTPGQGLQFLFEYFSETQRNKGNFPGRFSGRQFSNSRSEMNVSTLELGDSALYLCASSSQGRTYNEQFFGPGTRLTVL.

The chain uses TRBV4-1 and TRBJ1-6; D may be TRBD1 (6 bases). Germline V CDR1 and CDR2: MGHRA, YSYEKL. Trimming pared 6 bases from V and 6 bases from J, leaving 15 bases between. This CDR3 spans 15 amino acids. The CDR3 is CASRAYREVNSPLHF. The CDR3 bases are TGCGCCAGCAGGGCATACAGGGAGGTTAATTCACCCCTCCACTTT.

V gene TRBV25-1 combines with J gene TRBJ1-1, with TRBD1 matching over 7 bases. CDR3 length equals 14 residues. In germline, CDR1 is MGHDK, CDR2 SYGVNS. With V trimmed by 5 bases and J by 1 base, 4 bases remained unmatched. This chain's CDR3 is CASSTTGENTEAFF. CDR3 nucleotide sequence: TGTGCCAGCAGTACTACAGGGGAGAACACTGAAGCTTTCTTT.

This clone was detected a few times. The genes are TRBV19 and TRBJ1-1; maybe TRBD1 (5 bases). In germline, CDR1 is LNHDA, CDR2 SQIVND (reference sequence). The CDR3 covers 15 residues. The ends were cut back, 3 bases at V and 4 bases at J, with 15 bases in the middle. The CDR3 region is CASSIGAARGTEAFF. CDR3 sequence (DNA): TGTGCCAGTAGTATTGGGGCAGCCCGGGGCACTGAAGCTTTCTTT.

This clone was observed a handful of times. The V gene is TRBV19, the J gene TRBJ2-7; TRBD2 might be the D (6 bases). Germline CDR1 reads LNHDA; CDR2 reads SQIVND (reference sequence). V was shortened by 6 bases and J by 3 bases, with 12 bases between the two germline ends. The CDR3 consists of 13 residues. CDR3 nucleotide sequence: TGTGCCAGTAGCCAGACTAGATTCTACGAGCAGTACTTC. Translation: CASSQTRFYEQYF.

Comment on this clone: Additional DNA sequences in this sample encode the identical CDR3. V and J are TRBV18 and TRBJ1-1; possibly TRBD1 for D (6 bases). The CDR3 spans 13 residues. From germline, CDR1 is KGHSH and CDR2 LQKENI. Trimming removed 3 bases at V and 1 base at J, with 6 bases between. In DNA form, the CDR3 reads TGTGCCAGCTCACCGACAGGGAACACTGAAGCTTTCTTT. Protein: CASSPTGNTEAFF.

The chain couples TRBV5-1 to TRBJ1-2; D gene ambiguous. The CDR3 consists of 14 residues. Germline lookup yields CDR1 SGHRS and CDR2 YFSETQ. Trimming removed 0 bases at V and 3 bases at J, with 9 bases between. The CDR3 DNA reads as TGCGCCAGCAGCTTGGTCCCCGGGGACTATGGCTACACCTTC. Amino acids: CASSLVPGDYGYTF. Full variable domain (outside the CDR3, taken from reference TRBV5-1 and TRBJ1-2): KAGVTQTPRYLIKTRGQQVTLSCSPISGHRSVSWYQQTPGQGLQFLFEYFSETQRNKGNFPGRFSGRQFSNSRSEMNVSTLELGDSALYLCASSLVPGDYGYTFGSGTRLTVV.

The J gene is TRBJ2-5, the V gene TRBV5-4; D may be TRBD1 (6 bases). Germline values: CDR1 SGHNT, CDR2 YYREEE (reference sequence). The CDR3 covers 14 residues. Between the trimmed V and J ends, which lost 2 bases and 5 bases, there was a span of 13 bases. The CDR3 coding sequence is TGTGCCAGCAGCTTTGGACAGCGTGATGAGACCCAGTACTTC. This encodes CASSFGQRDETQYF.

The chain combines TRBV18 with TRBJ2-7; maybe TRBD2 (6 bases). V was pared by 3 bases and J by 5 bases, with 20 bases between. Germline CDR1 and CDR2: KGHSH and LQKENI. There are 16 residues in the CDR3. Here the CDR3 DNA reads TGTGCCAGCTCACCTCCCGGTAGATCAACGGGGGACGAGCAGTACTTC. This translates into CASSPPGRSTGDEQYF.

This chain uses TRBV15 with TRBJ1-2; 7 bases align to TRBD1. Germline V gene data show CDR1 as LNHNV and CDR2 as YYDKDF (reference sequence). With V trimmed by 1 base and J by 4 bases, 0 bases remained unmatched. The CDR3 spans 13 residues. CDR3 protein: CATSRAGGYGYTF. DNA of the CDR3: TGTGCCACCAGCAGAGCAGGGGGCTATGGCTACACCTTC.